A selection of T cell receptor beta chains follows, all from one sample in a study of CD8 T cells in Susac syndrome. TCRdb itself ran the immunoSEQ multiplex PCR reads through MiXCR, one entry per CDR3 protein. This sample yields about 130,000 distinct CDR3 sequences, of which roughly 95% are seen a single time; around 0.12% belongs to the top ten. Input material: CD4+ T cells from PBMCs. The receptor source for this set is a human donor in good health. Both conserved end residues are part of each CDR3. D genes are given only for firm matches. Part of the rows lack a size; the others show once, few, many or a class for expanded clones.

V gene	clone size	D gene	J gene	CDR3 protein	CDR3 DNA
TRBV5-4	NA	NA	TRBJ1-1	CASRTSGHPNTEAFF	TGTGCCAGCAGAACGTCGGGACACCCGAACACTGAAGCTTTCTTT
TRBV15	NA	NA	TRBJ1-4	CASSGTSSKYEKLFF	TGTGCCTCATCCGGGACATCCTCAAAGTATGAAAAACTGTTTTTT
TRBV24-1	NA	NA	TRBJ2-5	CATSGYGGQETQYF	TGTGCCACCAGTGGATACGGAGGCCAAGAGACCCAGTACTTC
TRBV2	NA	TRBD2	TRBJ2-3	CASSQSSGRTDTQYF	TGTGCCAGCAGTCAATCTAGCGGGCGCACAGATACGCAGTATTTT
TRBV28	NA	NA	TRBJ2-3	CASSPEYLDTQYF	TGTGCCAGCAGTCCTGAGTATTTGGATACGCAGTATTTT
TRBV20-1	NA	NA	TRBJ1-1	CSARNLEKVKAFF	TGCAGTGCTAGAAACCTTGAAAAAGTCAAAGCTTTCTTT
TRBV5-1	NA	NA	TRBJ2-5	CASGLKNDGTQYF	TGCGCCAGCGGCCTCAAAAACGACGGGACCCAGTACTTC
TRBV20-1	NA	TRBD2	TRBJ2-1	CSPSGGLSSYNEQFF	TGCAGTCCATCGGGGGGGTTAAGCTCCTACAATGAGCAGTTCTTC
TRBV15	once	NA	TRBJ1-5	CATSRGTSNQPQHF	TGTGCCACCAGCAGAGGGACAAGCAATCAGCCCCAGCATTTT
TRBV2	NA	NA	TRBJ2-7	CASSARADNYEQYF	TGTGCCAGCAGTGCACGCGCAGATAACTACGAGCAGTACTTC
TRBV7-2	NA	TRBD2	TRBJ2-7	CASSLALAGGNEQYF	TGTGCCAGCAGCTTAGCGCTGGCGGGAGGGAATGAGCAGTACTTC
TRBV28	NA	NA	TRBJ1-4	CASSTPAGEKLFF	TGTGCCAGCAGTACACCCGCGGGCGAAAAACTGTTTTTT
TRBV11-1	NA	NA	TRBJ2-5	CASSLEGLLQETQYF	TGTGCCAGCAGCTTAGAAGGACTACTCCAAGAGACCCAGTACTTC
TRBV2	NA	NA	TRBJ2-7	CASITEPRRTYEQYF	TGTGCCAGCATCACCGAACCCCGGCGCACCTACGAGCAGTACTTC
TRBV27	NA	NA	TRBJ1-5	CASRPSQLNQPQHF	TGTGCCAGCAGACCATCACAACTCAATCAGCCCCAGCATTTT
TRBV24-1	NA	TRBD2	TRBJ2-5	CATSDPGRGHGETQYF	TGTGCCACCAGTGATCCAGGGAGGGGCCATGGGGAGACCCAGTACTTC
TRBV18	NA	NA	TRBJ2-5	CASSLRVQETQYF	TGTGCCAGCTCCCTCAGGGTACAAGAGACCCAGTACTTC
TRBV4-1	NA	NA	TRBJ2-7	CASSQEDTYPYEQYF	TGCGCCAGCAGCCAAGAGGACACATACCCCTACGAGCAGTACTTC
TRBV3-1	NA	NA	TRBJ1-1	CASSRAGENTEAFF	TGTGCCAGCAGCCGGGCAGGGGAGAACACTGAAGCTTTCTTT
TRBV9	few	NA	TRBJ1-5	CASSVGQGAQPQHF	TGTGCCAGCAGCGTAGGCCAGGGTGCTCAGCCCCAGCATTTT
TRBV7-9	NA	NA	TRBJ2-2	CASSSANGELFF	TGTGCCAGCAGCTCCGCTAACGGGGAGCTGTTTTTT
TRBV5-4	NA	NA	TRBJ1-3	CASSPAGAGNTIYF	TGTGCCAGCAGCCCCGCGGGGGCTGGAAACACCATATATTTT
TRBV2	NA	NA	TRBJ1-5	CASSGAAGSNQPQHF	TGTGCCAGCAGCGGGGCGGCAGGTAGCAATCAGCCCCAGCATTTT
TRBV29-1	NA	TRBD1	TRBJ2-2	CSVEPGTENTGELFF	TGCAGCGTTGAACCCGGGACAGAGAACACCGGGGAGCTGTTTTTT
TRBV29-1	once	NA	TRBJ1-2	CSVVAQESANGYTF	TGCAGCGTTGTTGCGCAGGAATCCGCTAATGGCTACACCTTC
TRBV9	NA	NA	TRBJ2-3	CASNLNTDTQYF	TGTGCCAGCAACCTCAACACAGATACGCAGTATTTT
TRBV29-1	NA	NA	TRBJ2-5	CSVVGGGETQYF	TGCAGCGTTGTGGGGGGTGGGGAGACCCAGTACTTC
TRBV3-1	NA	TRBD2	TRBJ2-5	CASSQDGASGGQETQYF	TGTGCCAGCAGCCAAGATGGGGCTAGCGGGGGCCAAGAGACCCAGTACTTC
TRBV6-5	NA	TRBD1	TRBJ2-7	CASRDREAYEQYF	TGTGCCAGTAGGGACAGGGAGGCCTACGAGCAGTACTTC
TRBV3-1	NA	NA	TRBJ2-1	CASSQTSGIRGKQFF	TGTGCCAGCAGCCAAACCTCGGGAATCCGAGGGAAGCAGTTCTTC
TRBV24-1	NA	NA	TRBJ2-5	CATSDRQTQYF	TGTGCCACCAGTGACCGGCAGACCCAGTACTTC
TRBV7-7	NA	NA	TRBJ2-1	CASSVRGGEQFF	TGTGCTAGCAGCGTCAGGGGAGGTGAGCAGTTCTTC
TRBV6-1	once	NA	TRBJ1-4	CASRGQIGQGNSGENEKLFF	TGTGCCAGCAGGGGGCAGATAGGCCAGGGTAATAGTGGCGAGAATGAAAAACTGTTTTTT
TRBV14	NA	TRBD2	TRBJ2-7	CASSLKAGAGFYEQYF	TGTGCCAGCAGCCTAAAAGCGGGAGCGGGATTCTACGAGCAGTACTTC
TRBV2	NA	TRBD2	TRBJ2-5	CASKDELAGVETQYF	TGTGCCAGCAAGGATGAGCTAGCGGGAGTTGAGACCCAGTACTTC
TRBV7-9	NA	TRBD1	TRBJ2-6	CASRRQGSGANVLTF	TGTGCCAGCAGACGACAGGGCTCTGGGGCCAACGTCCTGACTTTC
TRBV3-1	NA	NA	TRBJ2-2	CASSQPRNTGELFF	TGTGCCAGCAGCCAACCCCGGAACACCGGGGAGCTGTTTTTT
TRBV5-1	once	NA	TRBJ2-7	CASSLGSSLYEQYF	TGCGCCAGCAGCTTGGGGAGTAGCCTCTACGAGCAGTACTTC
TRBV5-1	NA	NA	TRBJ1-3	CASSLTSGASGNTIYF	TGCGCCAGCAGCTTGACCTCAGGGGCCTCTGGAAACACCATATATTTT
TRBV2	NA	NA	TRBJ2-2	CASRVDSVGNTGELFF	TGTGCCAGCAGAGTCGACAGTGTTGGGAACACCGGGGAGCTGTTTTTT
TRBV5-6	NA	NA	TRBJ2-3	CASSFSRLNTQYF	TGTGCCAGCAGCTTCTCCCGACTAAATACGCAGTATTTT
TRBV30	NA	TRBD1	TRBJ2-5	CARTGQGKETQYF	TGTGCCCGGACGGGACAGGGTAAAGAGACCCAGTACTTC
TRBV5-1	NA	NA	TRBJ2-7	CASSRTVYEQYF	TGCGCCAGCAGCCGAACTGTGTACGAGCAGTACTTC